These 5 T cell receptor beta chains were sequenced from one sample in a study of regulatory T cells in long-lasting Graves disease. With iRepertoire HTBI primers and Arm-PCR of CDR3 regions, TCR beta libraries were built. One entry per CDR3 protein, called by TCRdb with MiXCR from the multiplex PCR reads. Of about 470,000 distinct CDR3 sequences in the sample, under 15% are singletons; the top ten hold 16%. This sample's time point: newly diagnosed GD, antithyroid drugs for less than 3 months. Following extraction of RNA from PBMCs, that RNA was used to make the TCR library. These data also formed part of another study, on T cells in Graves' hyperthyroidism and ophthalmopathy.

The sequencing here drew on peripheral blood mononuclear cells (PBMCs), taken at new diagnosis, from a patient treated with antithyroid drugs. Source of these receptors: a woman aged 25 to 45 with Graves disease.

In its sample, this clonotype was seen many times. The genes are TRBV29-1 and TRBJ1-2; D not resolved. CDR3 size: 14 residues. Per the germline V gene, CDR1 is SQVTM and CDR2 is ANQGSEA. Deletions cut 3 bases from V and 2 bases from J, with 13 bases between. The CDR3 nucleotides read TGCAGCGTTGATGTTGGGGATATGAACTATGGCTACACCTTC. The encoded protein is CSVDVGDMNYGYTF.

As concerns this clonotype: A much larger clonotype is one base distant, so this may be a read error. The chain uses TRBV28 and TRBJ2-3; 7 bases line up with TRBD2. The CDR3 is 17 residues long. V lost 5 bases, J lost 1 base, and 12 bases stayed unmatched. Germline values: CDR1 MDHEN, CDR2 SYDVKM. CDR3 nucleotide sequence: TGTGCCAGCAGTGAGTCGGGTTTAACTAGCGGCACAGATACGCAGTATTTT. Encoded protein: CASSESGLTSGTDTQYF.

This clonotype was picked up a small number of times. The genes are TRBV6-1 and TRBJ1-2; 10 nucleotides match TRBD1. Germline CDR1 is MNHNS and CDR2 is SASEGT. V shed 6 bases and J 8 bases; nucleotides not matched to a gene: 9. The length of the CDR3 is 14 residues. DNA for the CDR3: TGTGCCAGCAGAACTAGACAGGGGGCGCAGGGCTACACCTTC. This sequence encodes CASRTRQGAQGYTF.

This clonotype was counted at least ten times. Here the CDR3 reads CASSQDNRGYGYTF. DNA of the CDR3: TGTGCCAGCAGCCAAGACAACAGGGGTTATGGCTACACCTTC. This chain links TRBV3-1 with TRBJ1-2; TRBD1 agrees at 7 bases. Per germline, CDR1 LGHDT and CDR2 YNNKEL (reference sequence). The CDR3 sequence is 14 residues long. The V gene end was trimmed by 0 bases and the J gene end by 5 bases; junction bases not matched to a gene: 3.

The chain uses TRBV20-1 and TRBJ2-5, with 8 nucleotides matching TRBD2. Germline lookup yields CDR1 DFQATT and CDR2 SNEGSKA (reference sequence). The V and J ends lost 6 bases and 5 bases, in that order; junction bases with no gene match: 8. This CDR3 is 13 amino acids long. DNA of the CDR3: TGCAGTGCGGGAGGACTAGCCGGGGAGACCCAGTACTTC. Amino acids: CSAGGLAGETQYF.